This T cell receptor (beta chain) is drawn from a study of graft-versus-host responses after intestinal transplantation. Germline V gives CDR1 GTSNPN, CDR2 SVGIG (reference sequence). Trimming removed 0 bases from V and 5 bases from J; junction bases left unmatched: 6. The CDR3 sequence is 15 residues long. The graft tissue was processed, and this released both intraepithelial and lamina propria lymphocytes. Generated by immunoSEQ multiplex PCR, the TCRdb table keeps only in-frame clones and is missing some. Of nearly 15,000 clones listed, 59% are singletons. V is TRBV30 and J is TRBJ2-5, with 10 nucleotides matching TRBD2. This TCR came from a human patient who received an intestinal transplant, so some T cells may come from the graft donor. The sequences come from ileum tissue, collected 524 days after transplant. The CDR3 loop is CAWSVSGGAYETQYF. CDR3 bases: TGTGCCTGGAGTGTAAGCGGGGGGGCTTACGAGACCCAGTACTTC.